The 32 T cell receptor beta chains below were found in one sample sequenced in a study of blood T cell repertoires in COVID-19. Assay: immunoSEQ multiplex PCR; the TCRdb copy retains only in-frame clones and omits some. The sample lists around 85,000 clones; nearly 90% were seen once. Material: peripheral blood. The receptors were sampled from a woman aged 80 or over with active or convalescent COVID-19.

The CDR3 sequence is CASSQAGTGWTNEKLFF. CDR3 nucleotide sequence: TGTGCCAGCAGCCAAGCCGGGACAGGGTGGACTAATGAAAAACTGTTTTTT. The V call is TRBV14, the J call TRBJ1-4, with 9 bases that match TRBD1. The CDR3 extends over 17 amino acids. Germline CDR1 reads SGHDN; CDR2 reads FVKESK. After removal of 1 base from V and 2 bases from J, the junction contained 5 bases not matched to a gene.

This chain uses TRBV5-6 with TRBJ1-1, with D maybe TRBD1 (5 bases). This CDR3 has 11 amino acids. Trimming pared 4 bases from V and 8 bases from J, leaving 9 bases between. Germline V gene data show CDR1 as SGHDT and CDR2 as YYEEEE. CDR3 nucleotide sequence: TGTGCCAGCAGCGTGAAGGGGGAAGCTTTCTTT. Translation gives CASSVKGEAFF.

The chain carries TRBV5-1 and TRBJ2-7; TRBD1 matches at 9 bases. The CDR3 is made up of 14 amino acids. Trimming at V came to 4 bases and at J to 2 bases, leaving 4 bases not matched to a gene. Germline values: CDR1 SGHRS, CDR2 YFSETQ. In DNA form, the CDR3 reads TGCGCCAGCAGCCACGGACAGGGGACCTACGAGCAGTACTTC. Translated, it gives CASSHGQGTYEQYF.

V gene TRBV25-1 combines with J gene TRBJ2-7, with TRBD1 matching 8 bases. V dropped 6 bases and J dropped 5; count of bases not matched to a gene: 15. The germline V gene has CDR1 MGHDK and CDR2 SYGVNS. The CDR3 sequence is 16 residues long. The CDR3 DNA reads as TGTGCCAGCAGCCATCGGACAGGGCACCCAGCCGACGAGCAGTACTTC. Protein sequence: CASSHRTGHPADEQYF.

This chain links TRBV10-2 with TRBJ1-2; 9 bases map to TRBD1. Per germline, CDR1 WSHSY and CDR2 SAAADI. V shed 3 bases and J 6 bases; nucleotides not matched to a gene: 8. This CDR3 is built from 15 residues. This CDR3 reads CASSDPTGGTDGYTF. DNA for the CDR3: TGCGCCAGCAGTGACCCCACAGGGGGCACGGATGGCTACACCTTC.

The gene calls are TRBV19 and TRBJ2-3; the D gene is possibly TRBD1 (5 bases). Germline CDR1 and CDR2: LNHDA and SQIVND (reference sequence). The CDR3 covers 15 residues. Between the trimmed V and J ends, which lost 7 bases and 6 bases, there was a span of 20 bases. The CDR3 spells CASNQPQVGFDTQYF. CDR3 in DNA: TGTGCCAGTAACCAACCACAGGTGGGGTTTGATACGCAGTATTTT.

The V call is TRBV7-3, the J call TRBJ1-6, with D tentatively TRBD1 (6 bases). The V end lost 2 bases, the J end lost 8 bases, and 7 bases lay between the germline ends. The CDR3 contains 13 residues. Germline values: CDR1 SGHTA, CDR2 FQGTGA. The CDR3 DNA reads as TGTGCCAGCAGCTTACGACAGGATTCACCCCTCCACTTT. Its translation is CASSLRQDSPLHF.

The chain carries TRBV7-9 and TRBJ2-6; possibly TRBD2 for D (7 bases). The CDR3 is 16 residues long. V was cut by 1 base and J by 4 bases, with 11 bases left in between. Per germline, CDR1 SEHNR and CDR2 FQNEAQ (reference sequence). CDR3 nucleotide sequence: TGTGCCAGCAGCTTAGTAGGGGGGGCCGGGGCCAACGTCCTGACTTTC. It specifies CASSLVGGAGANVLTF. Full variable domain (remainder filled in from reference TRBV7-9 and TRBJ2-6): DTGVSQNPRHKITKRGQNVTFRCDPISEHNRLYWYRQTLGQGPEFLTYFQNEAQLEKSRLLSDRFSAERPKGSFSTLEIQRTEQGDSAMYLCASSLVGGAGANVLTFGAGSRLTVL.

The chain couples TRBV12-3 or TRBV12-4 to TRBJ1-5, with a possible D match to TRBD1 (6 bases). V lost 2 bases and J 6 bases, leaving 8 bases between the germline ends. This CDR3 has 13 amino acids. This CDR3 reads CASSLRGTQPQHF. The CDR3 coding sequence is TGTGCCAGCAGTTTAAGGGGGACTCAGCCCCAGCATTTT.

This clone was found once. The genes are TRBV14 and TRBJ1-1; TRBD1 agrees at 7 bases. From germline, CDR1 is SGHDN and CDR2 FVKESK. The CDR3 sequence is 15 residues long. The trim removed 4 bases at V and 0 bases at J, leaving 5 bases unmatched. CDR3 sequence (DNA): TGTGCCAGCAGCCGATGGGGACAGTTGAACACTGAAGCTTTCTTT. Its protein product is CASSRWGQLNTEAFF.

On this clone: A read error may produce the germline difference seen at one junction end. V and J are TRBV7-2 and TRBJ2-7; tentatively, D is TRBD2 (5 bases). The CDR3 spans 13 residues. Per germline, CDR1 SGHTA and CDR2 FQGNSA. The CDR3 DNA reads as TGTGCCAGCAGCCTAGCTTGGAGCCACGAGCAGTACTTC. Translation gives CASSLAWSHEQYF.

As regards this clone: It is unclear where the CDR3 begins or ends on the DNA, so no DNA is shown, and the CDR3 is as TCRdb lists it. This chain links TRBV6-5 with TRBJ1-2. Both ends counted, the CDR3 spans 13 residues. The germline V gene encodes CDR1 MNHEY and CDR2 SVGAGI. The CDR3 spells CASSTSGSGGYTF.

The genes are TRBV6-5 and TRBJ2-1, with 7 bases lining up with TRBD1. V lost 6 bases to trimming and J lost 6 bases; unmatched junction nucleotides: 8. The germline gives CDR1 MNHEY, CDR2 SVGAGI. The CDR3 is made up of 14 amino acids. CDR3 nucleotide sequence: TGTGCCAGCAGACGACCTGGGGACAGCAATGAGCAGTTCTTC. Translating gives CASRRPGDSNEQFF.

The rearrangement joins TRBV3-1 (or the pseudogene TRBV3-2) to TRBJ2-3; D call uncertain. The germline gives CDR1 LGHDT, CDR2 YNNKEL (reference sequence). The CDR3 extends over 15 amino acids. V was clipped by 1 base and J by 0 bases, with 8 bases between them. CDR3 DNA: TGTGCCAGCAGCCAAGGCGGTGCTAGCACAGATACGCAGTATTTT. Protein product: CASSQGGASTDTQYF.

The rearrangement links TRBV4-2 to TRBJ2-7, with TRBD2 matching over 10 bases. The CDR3 length is 18 residues. V shed 1 base, J shed 2 bases, and the junction held 11 bases outside the gene matches. CDR1 LGHNA and CDR2 YNFKEQ come from the germline V gene. This CDR3 is CASSQARVVSGRAYEQYF. CDR3 nucleotide sequence: TGTGCCAGCAGCCAAGCAAGGGTGGTGAGCGGGAGGGCCTACGAGCAGTACTTC.

V usage is TRBV27 and J usage is TRBJ1-1, with 7 bases aligning to TRBD1. The CDR3 contains 15 residues. V trimming: 5 bases; J trimming: 0 bases; junction bases outside the gene matches: 6. Germline values: CDR1 MNHEY, CDR2 SMNVEV (reference sequence). In DNA, the CDR3 is TGTGCCAGCAGTATCTGGACAGGTGTGAACACTGAAGCTTTCTTT. Translated: CASSIWTGVNTEAFF.

This chain links TRBV2 with TRBJ2-1, with D perhaps TRBD1 (6 bases). V lost 6 bases and J 2 bases, leaving 11 bases between the germline ends. Germline V gives CDR1 SNHLY, CDR2 FYNNEI. The CDR3 runs 14 residues. CDR3 DNA: TGTGCCAGCAGGACCCAGGGGACCTACAATGAGCAGTTCTTC. As protein: CASRTQGTYNEQFF. Variable domain in full (rest from reference TRBV2 and TRBJ2-1): EPEVTQTPSHQVTQMGQEVILRCVPISNHLYFYWYRQILGQKVEFLVSFYNNEISEKSEIFDDQFSVERPDGSNFTLKIRSTKLEDSAMYFCASRTQGTYNEQFFGPGTRLTVL.

V usage is TRBV5-1 and J usage is TRBJ2-7; TRBD2 might be the D (6 bases). CDR3 size: 14 residues. Trimming removed 1 base at V and 1 base at J, with 9 bases between. Germline values: CDR1 SGHRS, CDR2 YFSETQ. The DNA of the CDR3 is TGCGCCAGCAGCTTGAATGCGGGATCCTACGAGCAGTACTTC. Its protein product is CASSLNAGSYEQYF.

The sample holds one count of this clone. The chain links TRBV3-1 (or the pseudogene TRBV3-2) to TRBJ2-7; perhaps TRBD1 as D (6 bases). The germline gives CDR1 LGHDT, CDR2 YNNKEL (reference sequence). The CDR3 contains 14 residues. Trimming pared 3 bases from V and 0 bases from J, leaving 9 bases between. The CDR3 DNA reads as TGTGCCAGCAGCCATTTGGGGGCCTCCTACGAGCAGTACTTC. Translating it yields CASSHLGASYEQYF.

This chain connects TRBV18 to TRBJ2-5; the match to TRBD1 covers 7 bases. J lost 5 bases, V lost 0 bases, and 3 bases had no gene match. Germline V lookup: CDR1 KGHSH, CDR2 LQKENI. The CDR3 is made up of 14 amino acids. The CDR3 DNA is TGTGCCAGCTCACCACCAGGGGGCGAGGAGACCCAGTACTTC. Translation gives CASSPPGGEETQYF.

The chain joins TRBV9 to TRBJ2-2; 7 nucleotides line up with TRBD1. Trimming cost V 4 bases and J 4 bases; bases outside gene matches: 4. In germline, CDR1 is SGDLS, CDR2 YYNGEE. The CDR3 runs to 14 residues. The CDR3 here is CASSTGTATGELFF. The CDR3 nucleotides are TGTGCCAGCAGCACCGGGACAGCCACCGGGGAGCTGTTTTTT.

This chain joins TRBV19 and TRBJ1-6, with a tentative D call TRBD1 (5 bases). This CDR3 is built from 13 residues. Germline CDR1 reads LNHDA; CDR2 reads SQIVND (reference sequence). V was cut by 6 bases and J by 6 bases, with 9 bases left in between. The CDR3 protein is CASSRQGNSPLHF. Here the CDR3 DNA reads TGTGCCAGTAGCCGCCAGGGTAATTCACCCCTCCACTTT. Based on the CDR3 plus reference TRBV19 and TRBJ1-6, the full variable domain is DGGITQSPKYLFRKEGQNVTLSCEQNLNHDAMYWYRQDPGQGLRLIYYSQIVNDFQKGDIAEGYSVSREKKESFPLTVTSAQKNPTAFYLCASSRQGNSPLHFGNGTRLTVT.

The chain couples TRBV9 to TRBJ1-6; D might be TRBD1 (5 bases). The CDR3 covers 13 residues. The germline V gene encodes CDR1 SGDLS and CDR2 YYNGEE. Trimming removed 5 bases from V and 7 bases from J, with 10 bases in between. In nucleotides, the CDR3 is TGTGCCAGCAGTCCGGGGGAGAATTCACCCCTCCACTTT. Translation: CASSPGENSPLHF.

J is TRBJ1-1 and V is TRBV19; the D is unclear. The length of the CDR3 is 13 residues. Trimming removed 4 bases at V and 3 bases at J, with 9 bases between. The germline V gene encodes CDR1 LNHDA and CDR2 SQIVND (reference sequence). The CDR3 sequence is CASSTVVDTEAFF. The CDR3 DNA reads as TGTGCCAGTAGTACCGTAGTCGACACTGAAGCTTTCTTT.

The CDR3 spells CASSLDRIQETQYF. The CDR3 DNA reads TGTGCCAGCAGCCTTGACAGGATCCAAGAGACCCAGTACTTC. This chain links TRBV7-2 with TRBJ2-5, with TRBD1 as a possible D gene (6 bases). This CDR3 is built from 14 residues. The V end was cut by 5 bases, the J end by 1 base, with 11 bases between. Germline V gene data show CDR1 as SGHTA and CDR2 as FQGNSA.

The V and J genes are TRBV7-3 and TRBJ2-2; 10 positions agree with TRBD2. Germline V gives CDR1 SGHTA, CDR2 FQGTGA. This CDR3 contains 16 residues. V was pared by 6 bases and J by 6 bases, with 10 bases of the junction left unmatched. CDR3 DNA sequence: TGTGCCAGCAGGCCCGCCCCAGCGGGAGGGGCCGGGGAGCTGTTTTTT. Protein: CASRPAPAGGAGELFF. The whole variable domain, remainder taken from reference TRBV7-3 and TRBJ2-2, is GAGVSQTPSNKVTEKGKYVELRCDPISGHTALYWYRQSLGQGPEFLIYFQGTGAADDSGLPNDRFFAVRPEGSVSTLKIQRTERGDSAVYLCASRPAPAGGAGELFFGEGSRLTVL.

CDR3 in amino acids: CASSYTTGVGNQPQHF. For the CDR3, the DNA is TGTGCCAGCAGTTACACTACAGGGGTTGGCAATCAGCCCCAGCATTTT. The rearrangement joins TRBV6-6 to TRBJ1-5; 7 positions match TRBD1. The CDR3 runs 16 residues. The germline V gene encodes CDR1 MNHNY and CDR2 SVGAGI (reference sequence). Unmatched junction bases numbered 6, after V lost 2 bases and J lost 2 bases.

The rearrangement joins TRBV27 to TRBJ2-7; TRBD2 aligns across 12 bases. Trimming cost V 6 bases and J 0 bases; bases outside gene matches: 12. The CDR3 length is 18 residues. The V gene's germline CDR1 is MNHEY and CDR2 SMNVEV (reference sequence). The CDR3 DNA reads TGTGCCAGCAGACCGACTAGCGGGAGTAGTAGAAGCTCCTACGAGCAGTACTTC. Its translation: CASRPTSGSSRSSYEQYF.

The rearrangement uses TRBV6-5 and TRBJ1-2; a weak D match, TRBD1 (5 bases). V lost 2 bases and J 2 bases, leaving 15 bases between the germline ends. The length of the CDR3 is 16 residues. Germline loops: CDR1 MNHEY, CDR2 SVGAGI. For the CDR3, the DNA is TGTGCCAGCAGTTACCGGTCCGTGGAGGGGAACTATGGCTACACCTTC. Protein: CASSYRSVEGNYGYTF.

V gene TRBV19 combines with J gene TRBJ2-4; TRBD1 is a possible D gene (6 bases). V lost 3 bases, J lost 3 bases, and 15 bases lay in between. CDR3 length: 16 amino acids. Germline V gene data show CDR1 as LNHDA and CDR2 as SQIVND (reference sequence). CDR3 sequence: CASSMKGTSYKNIQYF. Written as DNA, the CDR3 is TGTGCCAGTAGTATGAAGGGGACAAGCTACAAAAACATTCAGTACTTC.

This chain links TRBV27 with TRBJ2-3, with D perhaps matching TRBD1 (6 bases). The CDR3 is made up of 14 amino acids. Germline CDR1 is MNHEY and CDR2 is SMNVEV (reference sequence). V lost 8 bases and J 3 bases, leaving 15 bases between the germline ends. The CDR3 nucleotides read TGTGCCAGCGGCTACAGGGATCGTACAGATACGCAGTATTTT. It specifies CASGYRDRTDTQYF.

This clone was seen a handful of times. The J gene is TRBJ1-6, the V gene TRBV10-1; TRBD1 matches 8 bases. This CDR3 comprises 20 residues. Looked up from germline, CDR1 is WNHNN and CDR2 is SYGVQD (reference sequence). V shed 0 bases, J shed 0 bases, and the junction held 10 bases outside the gene matches. The CDR3 sequence is CASSESTGPTGDSYNSPLHF. The CDR3 DNA follows: TGCGCCAGCAGTGAGTCGACAGGCCCGACAGGGGACTCCTATAATTCACCCCTCCACTTT.